This TCR beta chain was sequenced in a study of T cell repertoires in cytomegalovirus infection. The germline gives CDR1 SGHTA, CDR2 FQGNSA. The V and J ends lost 6 bases and 1 base respectively, with 16 bases between them. The CDR3 runs 16 residues. Each CDR3 protein is one row after TCRdb ran MiXCR on the reads. The sample has around 430,000 distinct CDR3 sequences; under 45% are singletons. This clonotype was counted between two and nine times. Its specificity is not known. The receptor was derived from a human donor in good health (CMV status not recorded). Some clones in this sample may be carry-over from other donors' samples. This chain connects TRBV7-2 to TRBJ1-5; the D gene is possibly TRBD1 (6 bases). This sample comprised cultured PBMCs, obtained from culture after CMV antigen stimulation. The CDR3, as DNA: TGTGCCAGCAGTCGCTTCGGGAGGGGGAGCAATCAGCCCCAGCATTTT. Its translation is CASSRFGRGSNQPQHF. The full variable domain, completed using reference TRBV7-2 and TRBJ1-5, is GAGVSQSPSNKVTEKGKDVELRCDPISGHTALYWYRQSLGQGLEFLIYFQGNSAPDKSGLPSDRFSAERTGGSVSTLTIQRTQQEDSAVYLCASSRFGRGSNQPQHFGDGTRLSIL.